Here is one T cell receptor beta chain with its context. This record comes from a study of cytomegalovirus exposure and HLA in healthy donors. The PCR employed 60 Vbeta primers together with 13 Jbeta primers. Sequenced by immunoSEQ multiplex PCR; TCRdb stores in-frame clones only, minus some. The table shows some 120,000 clones, with more than 70% occurring only once. The V gene lost 3 bases and the J gene lost 3 bases, with 9 bases spanning the gap. Germline lookup yields CDR1 MDHEN and CDR2 SYDVKM. This CDR3 has 13 residues. The rearrangement joins TRBV28 to TRBJ2-7; D is ambiguous. This TCR came from a man aged 45-65 years in good health and CMV-seronegative. Sequencing was performed on PBMCs. CDR3 in amino acids: CASSLNSNYEQYF. CDR3 nucleotide sequence: TGTGCCAGCAGTTTGAACAGCAACTACGAGCAGTACTTC.